Presented here are 23 T cell receptor beta chains from one specimen sequenced in a study of Graves' ophthalmopathy and Graves' hyperthyroidism. TCR beta CDR3 amplification used RNA transcripts. Following a first-round RT-PCR that used HTBI primers, a second-round multiplex PCR was carried out. TCRdb ran MiXCR on the multiplex PCR reads and lists one entry per CDR3 protein. The sample consists of roughly 500,000 distinct CDR3 sequences, roughly 14% of them appearing once. Sample: blood. The receptors come from a woman younger than 45 with Graves' ophthalmopathy.

In its sample, this clonotype was seen many times. The chain is built from TRBV7-2 and TRBJ1-2; a weak D match, TRBD1 (6 bases). CDR3 length: 17 amino acids. V gave up 0 bases and J gave up 4 bases, with 18 bases separating them. The germline gives CDR1 SGHTA, CDR2 FQGNSA. In DNA form, the CDR3 reads TGTGCCAGCAGCTTAGCGTACGGGGAAGGGGGGTCCTATGGCTACACCTTC. Translated: CASSLAYGEGGSYGYTF. Supplemented by reference TRBV7-2 and TRBJ1-2, the full variable domain reads GAGVSQSPSNKVTEKGKDVELRCDPISGHTALYWYRQSLGQGLEFLIYFQGNSAPDKSGLPSDRFSAERTGGSVSTLTIQRTQQEDSAVYLCASSLAYGEGGSYGYTFGSGTRLTVV.

This clonotype was observed many times. The chain combines TRBV7-8 with TRBJ1-1; D is ambiguous. This CDR3 has 17 amino acids. CDR1 is SGHVS, CDR2 FQNEAQ, per germline. Trimming took off 0 bases at V and 0 bases at J, with 14 bases between the two ends. The CDR3 loop reads CASSLARLRTLNTEAFF. The CDR3 coding sequence is TGTGCCAGCAGCTTAGCGCGGCTCCGGACCCTGAACACTGAAGCTTTCTTT.

This clonotype occurred many times. The V and J genes are TRBV13 and TRBJ1-2, with D uncertain. Germline values: CDR1 PRHDT, CDR2 FYEKMQ (reference sequence). V was shortened by 0 bases and J by 8 bases, with 13 bases between the two germline ends. This CDR3 is 14 amino acids long. DNA of the CDR3: TGTGCCAGCAGCTTAGGCCGGGGAGTTTTCGGCTACACCTTC. Translating gives CASSLGRGVFGYTF.

CDR3 protein: CASSPTPMGETQYF. The CDR3 nucleotides read TGTGCCAGCAGTCCGACCCCGATGGGGGAGACCCAGTACTTC. The J gene is TRBJ2-5, the V gene TRBV6-1; D not resolved. This CDR3 region has 14 residues. The V gene lost 5 bases and the J gene lost 5 bases, with 15 bases spanning the gap. Germline assignment: CDR1 MNHNS and CDR2 SASEGT.

There are many counts of this clonotype. The chain couples TRBV13 to TRBJ1-5, with a possible D match to TRBD1 (5 bases). Trimming removed 0 bases from V and 3 bases from J, with 9 bases in between. The germline V gene has CDR1 PRHDT and CDR2 FYEKMQ (reference sequence). The CDR3 has 15 amino acids. The CDR3 nucleotides read TGTGCCAGCAGCTTAGGGAGGGGCCTCAATCAGCCCCAGCATTTT. Translated: CASSLGRGLNQPQHF.

This chain uses TRBV12-3 or TRBV12-4 with TRBJ2-7; TRBD1 might be the D (6 bases). This CDR3 contains 14 residues. V was clipped by 5 bases and J by 2 bases, with 13 bases between them. CDR3 protein: CASSEYRDTYEQYF. Here the CDR3 DNA reads TGTGCCAGCAGTGAGTACAGGGATACCTACGAGCAGTACTTC.

This clonotype showed up many times. The chain combines TRBV30 with TRBJ2-7; D is unclear. The CDR3 is 14 amino acids. Trimming shortened V by 0 bases and J by 6 bases, and 15 bases separated the two germline ends. Germline values: CDR1 GTSNPN, CDR2 SVGIG (reference sequence). The CDR3 is CAWSVQGPVGEQYF. The CDR3 region has the DNA TGTGCCTGGAGTGTCCAAGGGCCGGTCGGCGAGCAGTACTTC.

This clonotype has a count of ten or more. The chain is built from TRBV29-1 and TRBJ1-2; TRBD1 matches at 8 bases. There are 11 residues in the CDR3. Germline lookup yields CDR1 SQVTM and CDR2 ANQGSEA. Trimming took 8 bases from V and 7 from J; bases not matched to a gene: 6. The CDR3 loop reads CSSTGGGGYTF. CDR3 bases: TGCAGCAGCACAGGGGGTGGTGGCTACACCTTC.

This clonotype was seen many times. A single base separates this from a much larger clone, so it may be a read error. This chain joins TRBV11-2 and TRBJ2-5, with D tentatively TRBD1 (6 bases). The CDR3 totals 15 residues. The germline V and J ends were trimmed by 5 bases and 1 base, with 14 bases remaining between them. Germline V CDR1 and CDR2: SGHAT, FQNNGV. CDR3 sequence (DNA): TGTGCCAGCAGCCCCTACAGGGTCGGCCAAGAGACCCAGTACTTC. Protein sequence: CASSPYRVGQETQYF.

There are many counts of this clonotype. V usage is TRBV30 and J usage is TRBJ1-5, with 7 bases aligning to TRBD1. CDR1 and CDR2 (germline): GTSNPN, SVGIG (reference sequence). The CDR3 runs to 13 residues. Germline trimming cut 1 base from V and 5 bases from J; bases unmatched to any gene: 2. The CDR3: CAWSADRDQPQHF. The DNA of the CDR3 is TGTGCCTGGAGTGCTGACAGGGATCAGCCCCAGCATTTT.

This clonotype has at least ten counts. The chain carries TRBV7-2 and TRBJ2-7; D unresolved. There are 14 residues in the CDR3. The germline V gene encodes CDR1 SGHTA and CDR2 FQGNSA. Trimming left V 5 bases short and J 2 bases short, with 13 bases between. DNA of the CDR3: TGTGCCAGCAGCCCCCTGATCTTCCCCTACGAGCAGTACTTC. Translating gives CASSPLIFPYEQYF.

The chain is built from TRBV10-3 and TRBJ1-5; D remains unclear. Germline lookup yields CDR1 ENHRY and CDR2 SYGVKD. V was pared by 2 bases and J by 7 bases, with 9 bases between. The CDR3 runs to 13 residues. The CDR3 protein is CAISEPVGQPQHF. Written as DNA, the CDR3 is TGTGCCATCAGTGAGCCCGTTGGGCAGCCCCAGCATTTT.

This clonotype showed up many times. The chain carries TRBV2 and TRBJ2-4, with 11 positions matching TRBD2. The germline gives CDR1 SNHLY, CDR2 FYNNEI. Unmatched junction bases numbered 10, after V lost 7 bases and J lost 8 bases. The CDR3 has 15 amino acids. The CDR3 region has the DNA TGTGCCAGCAATAGACTAGCGGGAAGGGGGGACATTCAGTACTTC. This codes for CASNRLAGRGDIQYF.

Regarding this clonotype: A read error is likely, as this CDR3 ends without the conserved phenylalanine or tryptophan. The rearrangement uses TRBV7-3 and TRBJ2-2; the match to TRBD1 covers 7 bases. Germline V gene data show CDR1 as SGHTA and CDR2 as FQGTGA. The CDR3 has 16 residues. V was clipped by 5 bases and J by 5 bases; unmatched bases: 11. CDR3 in DNA: TGTGCCAGCAGCGCATCCGGGACAGTGGGGACCGGGGAGCTGTTTTGT. It specifies CASSASGTVGTGELFC.

This clonotype was recorded many times. The V gene is TRBV7-3, the J gene TRBJ1-1; D gene uncertain. The CDR3 totals 14 residues. Germline V gene sequence: CDR1 SGHTA, CDR2 FQGTGA. V lost 3 bases to trimming and J lost 0 bases, with 8 bases between them. The CDR3 loop reads CASSFGVMNTEAFF. CDR3 sequence (DNA): TGTGCCAGCAGCTTCGGGGTGATGAACACTGAAGCTTTCTTT. Full variable domain (rest looked up from reference TRBV7-3 and TRBJ1-1): GAGVSQTPSNKVTEKGKYVELRCDPISGHTALYWYRQSLGQGPEFLIYFQGTGAADDSGLPNDRFFAVRPEGSVSTLKIQRTERGDSAVYLCASSFGVMNTEAFFGQGTRLTVV.

This clonotype has a count of ten or more. The V call is TRBV28, the J call TRBJ2-2; D may match TRBD1 or TRBD2 (6 bases each). CDR3 size: 15 residues. V lost 5 bases to trimming and J lost 8 bases, with 18 bases between them. In germline, CDR1 is MDHEN, CDR2 SYDVKM. CDR3 loop: CASSSLWGALGELFF. The CDR3 coding sequence is TGTGCCAGCAGTAGTCTATGGGGGGCGCTGGGGGAGCTGTTTTTT.

This clonotype was counted ten times or more. The gene calls are TRBV10-3 and TRBJ1-1, with D tentatively TRBD1 (6 bases). This CDR3 is built from 14 residues. V shed 3 bases and J shed 1 base, with 9 bases lying between them. Germline V lookup: CDR1 ENHRY, CDR2 SYGVKD. The CDR3 protein is CAISERTENTEAFF. CDR3 sequence (DNA): TGTGCCATCAGTGAACGGACAGAGAACACTGAAGCTTTCTTT.

This clonotype was detected ten times or more. V gene TRBV6-1 combines with J gene TRBJ1-1, with D perhaps TRBD1 (5 bases). From germline, CDR1 is MNHNS and CDR2 SASEGT. The CDR3 spans 15 residues. With 7 bases removed from V and 4 bases from J, the gap between germline ends came to 19 bases. The CDR3 region has the DNA TGTGCCAGCACCCTGACAGCTAATAGGGGCACTGAAGCTTTCTTT. Translating it yields CASTLTANRGTEAFF.

There are many counts of this clonotype. The chain joins TRBV6-1 to TRBJ1-5, with unresolved D. The germline V and J ends were trimmed by 7 bases and 2 bases, with 12 bases remaining between them. In germline, CDR1 is MNHNS, CDR2 SASEGT. The CDR3 has 14 residues. CDR3 coding DNA: TGTGCCAGCAATGTTCTCTTGGGCAATCAGCCCCAGCATTTT. This translates into CASNVLLGNQPQHF.

The V and J genes are TRBV19 and TRBJ1-5; 9 positions agree with TRBD1. Losses at the gene ends were 5 bases for V and 4 bases for J; bases not matched to a gene: 6. CDR1 and CDR2 from the germline V gene are LNHDA and SQIVND (reference sequence). The CDR3 length is 15 residues. In DNA, the CDR3 is TGTGCCAGTAGTTCGGGACAGGGCTTAAATCAGCCCCAGCATTTT. This sequence encodes CASSSGQGLNQPQHF. The full variable domain, rest sourced from reference TRBV19 and TRBJ1-5, is DGGITQSPKYLFRKEGQNVTLSCEQNLNHDAMYWYRQDPGQGLRLIYYSQIVNDFQKGDIAEGYSVSREKKESFPLTVTSAQKNPTAFYLCASSSGQGLNQPQHFGDGTRLSIL.

This clonotype was counted many times. The chain couples TRBV9 to TRBJ1-1, with a possible D match to TRBD1 (5 bases). Trimming took 0 bases from V and 4 from J, leaving 10 bases between them. The germline V gene has CDR1 SGDLS and CDR2 YYNGEE. CDR3 size: 14 residues. The CDR3 loop is CASSVEGIGTEAFF. The CDR3 nucleotides are TGTGCCAGCAGCGTAGAGGGGATTGGCACTGAAGCTTTCTTT.

The CDR3 nucleotides read TGTGCCACCAGTGATTTGGGCGGAGATCAGCCCCAGCATTTT. Its protein is CATSDLGGDQPQHF. V is TRBV24-1 and J is TRBJ1-5; D gene unclear. The V and J ends lost 0 bases and 5 bases respectively, with 7 bases between them. The germline V gene has CDR1 KGHDR and CDR2 SFDVKD. The CDR3 loop spans 14 amino acids.

This clonotype appeared many times. The V and J genes are TRBV25-1 and TRBJ1-6; TRBD1 matches 7 bases. After removal of 3 bases from V and 10 bases from J, the junction contained 6 bases not matched to a gene. This CDR3 contains 14 residues. Germline assignment: CDR1 MGHDK and CDR2 SYGVNS. The CDR3 sequence: CASSERTGYSPLHF. In DNA form, the CDR3 reads TGTGCCAGCAGTGAGCGGACAGGTTACTCACCCCTCCACTTT.